The clone carrying this TCR beta chain was detected many times. What it recognizes is unknown. TCRdb reanalysed the reads using MiXCR and keeps one entry per CDR3 protein. The sample has about 530,000 distinct CDR3 sequences; about 26% are singletons. The data belong to a study of T cell repertoires in cytomegalovirus infection. The ends lost 5 bases at V and 4 bases at J; junction bases unmatched: 6. The CDR3 totals 15 residues. Germline V lookup: CDR1 SGHTA, CDR2 FQGNSA. Study findings and constraints: Dominating the ex vivo response were HLA-C-restricted CMV-specific TCR beta clonotypes.

The sequence came from a human donor in good health (CMV status not recorded). Some clones in this sample may be carry-over from other donors' samples. Sequenced input: PBMCs. The chain couples TRBV7-2 to TRBJ2-3, with 10 bases aligning to TRBD2. The CDR3 here is CASSQAGGPADTQYF. In DNA form, the CDR3 reads TGTGCCAGCAGCCAAGCGGGAGGGCCTGCAGATACGCAGTATTTT. Combining the CDR3 with reference TRBV7-2 and TRBJ2-3 gives the whole variable domain GAGVSQSPSNKVTEKGKDVELRCDPISGHTALYWYRQSLGQGLEFLIYFQGNSAPDKSGLPSDRFSAERTGGSVSTLTIQRTQQEDSAVYLCASSQAGGPADTQYFGPGTRLTVL.